Shown below are 5 T cell receptor beta chains from a single sample sequenced in a study of T cells expressing NK-cell markers. TCRdb re-called the 5' RACE reads and gives one entry per CDR3 protein, without DNA. The table lists some 390,000 distinct CDR3 sequences. The sample taken for sequencing was blood T cells: a sorted CD56 or NKG2C T cell subset, CD4+ or CD8+ T cells, or bulk PBMC T cells (not recorded which). These receptors were collected from a woman aged 45-60 years in good health.

V is TRBV20-1 and J is TRBJ2-7; TCRdb names TRBD2, which stays unverified in the absence of DNA. The CDR3 totals 16 residues. In germline, CDR1 is DFQATT, CDR2 SNEGSKA (reference sequence). CDR3 amino acids: CSASGRAGGQRSEQYF.

The genes are TRBV11-2 and TRBJ1-4; TCRdb's assignment of TRBD1 cannot be checked, as there is no DNA. Germline loops: CDR1 SGHAT, CDR2 FQNNGV. CDR3 size: 14 residues. The CDR3 sequence: CASGDRVRVEKLFF. Looking up the rest from reference TRBV11-2 and TRBJ1-4 gives the full variable domain: EAGVAQSPRYKIIEKRQSVAFWCNPISGHATLYWYQQILGQGPKLLIQFQNNGVVDDSQLPKDRFSAERLKGVDSTLKIQPAKLEDSAVYLCASGDRVRVEKLFFGSGTQLSVL.

The gene calls are TRBV6-5 and TRBJ2-1. This CDR3 region has 13 residues. Germline CDR1 reads MNHEY; CDR2 reads SVGAGI. CDR3 amino acids: CASSWSQGYEQFF.

This chain joins TRBV12-3 or TRBV12-4 and TRBJ2-3; TCRdb selects TRBD1, and the lack of DNA leaves this call unchecked. This CDR3 has 16 amino acids. The chain's CDR3 is CASSLWRAGRTDTQYF.

The V and J genes are TRBV25-1 and TRBJ2-7. The CDR3 consists of 12 residues. Per the germline V gene, CDR1 is MGHDK and CDR2 is SYGVNS. The CDR3 protein is CASSPAIYEQYF.